The 18 T cell receptor beta chains presented below share a single source sample, sequenced in a study of T cell responses to AZD1222 COVID-19 vaccine. Assay used: immunoSEQ multiplex PCR; TCRdb lists only in-frame clones, some missing. The sample carries some 100,000 clones, 80% to 90% recorded once. The sequencing here drew on peripheral blood, taken on day 0 of MenACWY control vaccination. The receptors stem from an adult in good health.

The V and J genes are TRBV7-3 and TRBJ1-2; D gene unclear. This CDR3 is built from 14 residues. CDR1 is SGHTA, CDR2 FQGTGA, per germline. V lost 0 bases and J lost 0, with 5 bases in between. In DNA, the CDR3 is TGTGCCAGCAGCTTAACCAGTTCTAACTATGGCTACACCTTC. This encodes CASSLTSSNYGYTF.

J is TRBJ2-7 and V is TRBV19; tentative D call: TRBD1 (5 bases). CDR1 LNHDA and CDR2 SQIVND come from the germline V gene (reference sequence). Trimming took off 5 bases at V and 0 bases at J, with 14 bases between the two ends. The CDR3 length is 15 residues. The CDR3 sequence is CASSVRQPNSYEQYF. CDR3 DNA: TGTGCCAGTAGTGTGAGACAGCCCAACTCCTACGAGCAGTACTTC.

The J gene is TRBJ1-1, the V gene TRBV5-5; no reliable D call. Per germline, CDR1 SGHKS and CDR2 YYEKEE (reference sequence). This CDR3 contains 15 residues. Trimming shortened V by 3 bases and J by 8 bases, and 20 bases separated the two germline ends. CDR3 in DNA: TGTGCCAGCAGCTCGGATTCCGGGGTTATCAGGGAAGCTTTCTTT. This sequence encodes CASSSDSGVIREAFF. Filled out from reference TRBV5-5 and TRBJ1-1, the complete variable domain reads DAGVTQSPTHLIKTRGQQVTLRCSPISGHKSVSWYQQVLGQGPQFIFQYYEKEERGRGNFPDRFSARQFPNYSSELNVNALLLGDSALYLCASSSDSGVIREAFFGQGTRLTVV.

This clone was picked up one time. The chain carries TRBV6-2 or TRBV6-3 and TRBJ2-5, with D perhaps assigned TRBD1 or TRBD2 (5 bases each). Germline V gene lookup returns CDR1 MNHEY and CDR2 SVGEGT. V was cut by 6 bases and J by 3 bases, with 14 bases left in between. CDR3 length: 14 residues. The chain's CDR3 is CASSRGQGKETQYF. CDR3 in DNA: TGTGCCAGCAGCCGGGGCCAGGGAAAAGAGACCCAGTACTTC.

The J gene is TRBJ1-1, the V gene TRBV15, with D hard to call. This CDR3 comprises 14 residues. V shed 0 bases and J shed 4 bases, with 9 bases lying between them. Germline V CDR1 and CDR2: LNHNV, YYDKDF (reference sequence). CDR3 nucleotide sequence: TGTGCCACCAGCAGAGATCTCTTACTCACTGAAGCTTTCTTT. This sequence encodes CATSRDLLLTEAFF.

V usage is TRBV7-9 and J usage is TRBJ1-6; D remains ambiguous. V shed 1 base and J shed 9 bases, with 4 bases lying between them. Germline CDR1 SEHNR, CDR2 FQNEAQ (reference sequence). The CDR3 is 12 residues long. CDR3 amino acids: CASSLEFSPLHF. In nucleotides, the CDR3 is TGTGCCAGCAGCTTAGAGTTTTCACCCCTCCACTTT.

The CDR3 sequence is CASSPLVNTQYF. The CDR3 DNA reads TGTGCCAGCAGCCCCTTGGTGAATACGCAGTATTTT. The chain uses TRBV7-2 and TRBJ2-3; D gene ambiguous. The CDR3 length is 12 residues. CDR1 is SGHTA, CDR2 FQGNSA, per germline. The ends were cut back, 5 bases at V and 7 bases at J, with 10 bases in the middle.

The V gene is TRBV4-1, the J gene TRBJ1-2; D possibly corresponds to TRBD1 (5 bases). Germline lookup yields CDR1 MGHRA and CDR2 YSYEKL. Deletions cut 0 bases from V and 8 bases from J, with 10 bases between. CDR3 length equals 13 residues. CDR3 nucleotide sequence: TGCGCCAGCAGCCAAGAAGCAGGGTGGGGCTACACCTTC. Translation: CASSQEAGWGYTF.

The chain combines TRBV19 with TRBJ2-1; tentatively, D is TRBD1 or TRBD2 (5 bases each). The V end was cut by 3 bases, the J end by 7 bases, with 13 bases between. Germline V gene data show CDR1 as LNHDA and CDR2 as SQIVND (reference sequence). The CDR3 has 14 residues. The CDR3 nucleotides read TGTGCCAGTAGTATGGGGGACGGACTTAATGAGCAGTTCTTC. Protein sequence: CASSMGDGLNEQFF.

The chain employs TRBV23-1 and TRBJ1-5, with 10 bases that match TRBD1. TRBV23-1 is classed as an ORF, of uncertain function. The length of the CDR3 is 17 residues. The V segment lost 0 bases and the J segment 0 bases; nucleotides outside the gene matches: 2. Here the CDR3 DNA reads TGCGCCAGCAGTCAATCGGGGACAGGGGATAGCAATCAGCCCCAGCATTTT. Protein: CASSQSGTGDSNQPQHF.

V usage is TRBV27 and J usage is TRBJ1-6; D not resolved. Trimming took 7 bases from V and 7 from J, leaving 8 bases between them. Germline-derived CDR1 and CDR2 are MNHEY and SMNVEV (reference sequence). The CDR3 runs 12 residues. The CDR3 region is CASTGGNSPLHF. DNA for the CDR3: TGTGCCAGCACAGGAGGGAATTCACCCCTCCACTTT.

This chain links TRBV30 with TRBJ2-1; D not resolved. Trimming removed 0 bases from V and 4 bases from J, with 13 bases in between. CDR1 and CDR2 from the germline V gene are GTSNPN and SVGIG (reference sequence). The CDR3 runs to 15 residues. The CDR3 region is CAWSVRPAAYNEQFF. CDR3 sequence (DNA): TGTGCCTGGAGTGTGAGGCCAGCAGCTTACAATGAGCAGTTCTTC. Full variable domain (rest looked up from reference TRBV30 and TRBJ2-1): SQTIHQWPATLVQPVGSPLSLECTVEGTSNPNLYWYRQAAGRGLQLLFYSVGIGQISSEVPQNLSASRPQDRQFILSSKKLLLSDSGFYLCAWSVRPAAYNEQFFGPGTRLTVL.

The chain uses TRBV7-2 and TRBJ1-6; TRBD1 matches at 12 bases. CDR1 and CDR2 from the germline V gene are SGHTA and FQGNSA. There are 17 residues in the CDR3. Trimming at V came to 0 bases and at J to 9 bases, leaving 6 bases not matched to a gene. This CDR3 reads CASSLATGQGAGSPLHF. The CDR3 coding sequence is TGTGCCAGCAGCTTAGCGACGGGACAGGGGGCGGGTTCACCCCTCCACTTT.

The V gene is TRBV5-1, the J gene TRBJ2-1, with 8 bases matching TRBD1. The junction had 5 bases not matched to a gene; V was cut back by 4 bases and J by 5 bases. Germline-derived CDR1 and CDR2 are SGHRS and YFSETQ. This CDR3 is built from 14 residues. CDR3: CASSPGGQDNEQFF. In nucleotides, the CDR3 is TGCGCCAGCAGCCCCGGGGGACAGGACAATGAGCAGTTCTTC.

The V and J genes are TRBV11-3 and TRBJ2-3, with 10 bases aligning to TRBD2. Unmatched junction bases numbered 7, after V lost 5 bases and J lost 2 bases. This CDR3 comprises 16 residues. From germline, CDR1 is SGHNT and CDR2 YENEEA. The CDR3 coding sequence is TGTGCCAGCAGCCGAGGACTAGCGGAAAACACAGATACGCAGTATTTT. As protein: CASSRGLAENTDTQYF.

This chain uses TRBV7-2 with TRBJ2-1; D perhaps matches TRBD2 (5 bases). The CDR3 loop spans 13 amino acids. CDR1 and CDR2 (germline): SGHTA, FQGNSA. V was clipped by 5 bases and J by 7 bases, with 12 bases between them. CDR3 region: CASSRTGNNEQFF. The CDR3 nucleotides are TGTGCCAGCAGCCGGACGGGAAATAATGAGCAGTTCTTC.

The gene calls are TRBV5-1 and TRBJ2-5, with 9 bases matching TRBD1. V gave up 5 bases and J gave up 1 base; unmatched junction bases: 6. Germline CDR1 reads SGHRS; CDR2 reads YFSETQ. This CDR3 contains 15 residues. Written as DNA, the CDR3 is TGCGCCAGCAGAAAACGACAGGGGGTCCAAGAGACCCAGTACTTC. Translation: CASRKRQGVQETQYF.

A note on this clone: An end of the junction does not agree with germline; a read error may underlie this. CDR3 sequence: CASRVAGSYNEQFF. DNA of the CDR3: TGCGCGAGCAGGGTGGCGGGCTCCTACAATGAGCAGTTCTTC. The V and J genes are TRBV5-1 and TRBJ2-1, with D possibly being TRBD1 or TRBD2 (5 bases each). Germline V gene lookup returns CDR1 SGHRS and CDR2 YFSETQ. The CDR3 covers 14 residues.